This TCR beta chain was found in a study of breast tumors, draining lymph nodes, adjacent tissues. TCRdb re-called the multiplex PCR reads through MiXCR, storing one row per CDR3 protein. The sample shows about 230,000 distinct CDR3 sequences, 32% of them seen only once. The germline V gene encodes CDR1 SGHDN and CDR2 FVKESK. Trimming shortened V by 4 bases and J by 6 bases, and 18 bases separated the two germline ends. The CDR3 runs to 15 residues. Samples came from axillary lymph nodes draining the breast cancer. The clonotype originates from a female donor with breast cancer. Some clones in this sample may be carry-over from other donors' samples. The chain uses TRBV14 and TRBJ1-2; unclear D gene. Sequencing input: axillary lymph node tissue. The CDR3 sequence is CASSPLAGVGNGYTF. CDR3 bases: TGTGCCAGCAGCCCTTTAGCGGGAGTTGGCAATGGCTACACCTTC.